This T cell receptor (beta chain) is drawn from a study of technical replicates of blood from a few donors. V shed 0 bases and J shed 8 bases, with 7 bases lying between them. CDR1 and CDR2 (germline): GTSNPN, SVGIG (reference sequence). This CDR3 has 12 residues. Sequencing used immunoSEQ multiplex PCR; TCRdb keeps in-frame clones, though not all of them. The sample shows approximately 12,000 clones, 80% to 90% of them seen only once. The J gene is TRBJ1-4, the V gene TRBV30; no reliable D call. The sequenced material came from PBMCs. The receptor's source is a human donor in good health. The DNA for the CDR3 is TGTGCCTGGAGTGTACTCCGAGAAAAACTGTTTTTT. Translating it yields CAWSVLREKLFF.